The rows below give T cell receptor beta chains drawn from one sample of a study of T cells of healthy individuals. From the 5' RACE reads, TCRdb called clonotypes with MiXCR, one entry per CDR3 protein. This sample has tens of thousands of distinct CDR3 sequences, with around 4.5% found just once. The source of these receptors is a human donor in good health. The CDR3 runs from the conserved cysteine through the conserved F or W. The order of the fields is D gene, J gene, CDR3 length, V gene, clone size, CDR3 protein, CDR3 DNA. D genes are given only for firm matches. The size entry is marked missing in some rows and otherwise reads once, few, many or a size class.

TRBD2 | TRBJ2-3 | 17 | TRBV10-3 | many | CAISEATSGPSTDTQYF | TGTGCCATCAGTGAGGCCACTAGCGGACCGAGCACAGATACGCAGTATTTT
TRBD2 | TRBJ2-1 | 14 | TRBV2 | many | CASSLAGRYNEQFF | TGTGCCAGCTCACTAGCGGGGAGGTACAATGAGCAGTTCTTC
TRBD1 | TRBJ1-2 | 12 | TRBV7-9 | . | CAIQIRGAGYTF | TGTGCCATACAGATCAGGGGGGCCGGCTACACCTTC
. | TRBJ1-2 | 12 | TRBV2 | many | CASRGSLGGYTF | TGTGCCAGCAGGGGCAGCCTTGGTGGCTACACCTTC
. | TRBJ2-7 | 13 | TRBV20-1 | . | CSAPPGYNDEQYF | TGCAGTGCTCCACCCGGGTATAACGACGAGCAGTACTTC
TRBD1 | TRBJ1-5 | 14 | TRBV12-3/TRBV12-4 | many | CASSWDSSNQPQHF | TGTGCCAGCAGTTGGGACAGCAGCAATCAGCCCCAGCATTTT
TRBD1 | TRBJ1-6 | 14 | TRBV2 | many | CASRTDRAGSPLHF | TGTGCCAGCAGAACCGACAGGGCTGGGTCACCCCTCCACTTT
TRBD2 | TRBJ2-2 | 15 | TRBV6-4 | many | CASSERGGDTGELFF | TGTGCCAGCAGTGAGCGGGGGGGCGACACCGGGGAGCTGTTTTTT
. | TRBJ2-3 | 16 | TRBV7-9 | few | CASSLHLAAGQDTQYF | TGTGCCAGCAGCCTACACCTGGCAGCGGGACAAGATACGCAGTATTTT
TRBD2 | TRBJ2-1 | 17 | TRBV20-1 | many | CSASPGTSGSSYNEQFF | TGCAGTGCTAGTCCCGGGACTAGCGGGAGCTCCTACAATGAGCAGTTCTTC
. | TRBJ2-6 | 16 | TRBV12-3/TRBV12-4 | many | CASSFLLASGANVLTF | TGTGCCAGCAGTTTTTTGTTGGCTTCAGGGGCCAACGTCCTGACTTTC
. | TRBJ2-6 | 15 | TRBV6-2/TRBV6-3 | . | CASSYWVAGANVLTF | TGTGCCAGCAGTTACTGGGTGGCTGGGGCCAACGTCCTGACTTTC
. | TRBJ1-1 | 15 | TRBV7-9 | many | CASSSTGQQNTEAFF | TGTGCCAGCAGCTCCACGGGCCAGCAGAACACTGAAGCTTTCTTT
TRBD1 | TRBJ1-2 | 16 | TRBV5-4 | few | CASSRPGTGGSYGYTF | TGTGCCAGCAGCCGTCCCGGGACAGGGGGGAGCTATGGCTACACCTTC
. | TRBJ1-1 | 15 | TRBV11-2 | many | CASSSVGRMNTEAFF | TGTGCCAGCAGCTCGGTCGGCCGGATGAACACTGAAGCTTTCTTT
. | TRBJ1-1 | 13 | TRBV4-1 | . | CASSQDRRTEAFF | TGCGCCAGCAGCCAAGACAGGAGAACTGAAGCTTTCTTT
. | TRBJ1-2 | 14 | TRBV5-1 | . | CASKKSEGNYGYNF | TGCGCCAGCAAGAAGTCTGAGGGAAACTATGGCTACAACTTC
TRBD2 | TRBJ2-1 | 13 | TRBV15 | few | CATRLAGVNEQFF | TGTGCCACCAGACTAGCGGGAGTCAATGAGCAGTTCTTC
. | TRBJ2-3 | 16 | TRBV20-1 | many | CSARDRRLSVTDTQYF | TGCAGTGCTAGAGATCGACGGTTAAGTGTCACAGATACGCAGTATTTT
. | TRBJ1-4 | 12 | TRBV4-1 | . | CASSQDSGKLFF | TGCGCCAGCAGCCAAGACAGTGGAAAACTGTTTTTT
. | TRBJ1-4 | 17 | TRBV12-3/TRBV12-4 | many | CASSLIGGRGEDEKLFF | TGTGCCAGCAGTCTCATAGGGGGGAGGGGCGAAGACGAAAAACTGTTTTTT
TRBD2 | TRBJ2-5 | 23 | TRBV7-2 | few | CASSPRAPHGRVGGLMSQETQYF | TGTGCCAGCAGCCCGCGCGCCCCCCACGGCCGGGTGGGAGGGTTGATGTCCCAAGAGACCCAGTACTTC